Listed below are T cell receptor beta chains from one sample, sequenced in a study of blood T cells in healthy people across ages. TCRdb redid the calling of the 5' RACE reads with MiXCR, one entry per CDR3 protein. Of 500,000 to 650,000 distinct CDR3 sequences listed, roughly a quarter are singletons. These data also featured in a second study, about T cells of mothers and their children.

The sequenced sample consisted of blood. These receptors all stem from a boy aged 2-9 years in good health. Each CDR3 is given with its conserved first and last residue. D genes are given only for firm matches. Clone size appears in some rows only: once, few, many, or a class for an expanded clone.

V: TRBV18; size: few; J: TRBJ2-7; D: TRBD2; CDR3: CASSPRASGIRAYEQYF; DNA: TGTGCCAGCTCACCCCGGGCTAGCGGGATAAGGGCCTACGAGCAGTACTTC
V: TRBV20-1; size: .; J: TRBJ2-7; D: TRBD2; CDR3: CSAGGLVSYEQYF; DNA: TGCAGTGCTGGGGGACTAGTGTCCTACGAGCAGTACTTC
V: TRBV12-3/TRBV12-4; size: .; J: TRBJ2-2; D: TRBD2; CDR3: CASSFFAIAGAGELFF; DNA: TGTGCCAGCAGTTTCTTCGCGATAGCGGGGGCCGGGGAGCTGTTTTTT
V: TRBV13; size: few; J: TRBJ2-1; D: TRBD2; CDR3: CASSFWLAGDNEQFF; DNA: TGTGCCAGCAGCTTCTGGCTAGCGGGAGATAATGAGCAGTTCTTC
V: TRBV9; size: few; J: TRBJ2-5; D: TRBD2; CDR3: CASSASREGLWETQYF; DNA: TGTGCCAGCAGCGCGTCGCGGGAGGGCCTCTGGGAGACCCAGTACTTC
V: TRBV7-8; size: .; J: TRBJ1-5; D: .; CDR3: CASSLVRRGGQPQHF; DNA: TGTGCCAGCAGCTTAGTGAGGAGGGGCGGGCAGCCCCAGCATTTT
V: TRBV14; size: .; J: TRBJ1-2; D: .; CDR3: CASSQDRENDGYTF; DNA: TGTGCCAGCAGCCAAGACCGGGAAAATGATGGCTACACCTTC
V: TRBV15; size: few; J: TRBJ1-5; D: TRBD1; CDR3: CATSRDSGQGGQPQHF; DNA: TGTGCCACCAGCAGAGATTCGGGACAGGGTGGCCAGCCCCAGCATTTT
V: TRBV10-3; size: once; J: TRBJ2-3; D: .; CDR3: CAVRGRFGTDTQYF; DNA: TGTGCCGTCCGGGGGCGGTTTGGCACAGATACGCAGTATTTT
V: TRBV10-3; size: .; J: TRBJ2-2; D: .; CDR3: CAISDPAGPANTGELFF; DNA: TGTGCCATCAGTGATCCAGCGGGCCCCGCGAACACCGGGGAGCTGTTTTTT
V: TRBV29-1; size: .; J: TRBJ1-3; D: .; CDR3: CSVGGVWDHSGNTIYF; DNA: TGCAGCGTGGGGGGAGTGTGGGACCACTCTGGAAACACCATATATTTT
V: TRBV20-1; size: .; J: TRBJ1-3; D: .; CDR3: CSASDPRGSGNTIYF; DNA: TGCAGTGCTAGTGATCCCAGGGGTTCTGGAAACACCATATATTTT
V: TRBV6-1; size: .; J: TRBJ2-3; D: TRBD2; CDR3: CASSRMGLAASTDTQYF; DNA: TGTGCCAGCAGCCGCATGGGACTAGCAGCTAGCACAGATACGCAGTATTTT
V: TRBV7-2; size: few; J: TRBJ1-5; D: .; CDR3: CASSLRGPQPQHF; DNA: TGTGCCAGCAGCTTAAGAGGGCCTCAGCCCCAGCATTTT
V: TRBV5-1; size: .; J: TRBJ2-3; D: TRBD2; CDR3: CASGHTGTSTDTQYF; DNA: TGCGCCAGCGGACACACCGGGACTAGTACAGATACGCAGTATTTT
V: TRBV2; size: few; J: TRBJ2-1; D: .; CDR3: CASSALGVLGDRQFF; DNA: TGTGCCAGCAGCGCCCTCGGGGTCCTGGGTGATCGACAGTTCTTC
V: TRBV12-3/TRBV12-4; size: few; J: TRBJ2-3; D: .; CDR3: CASSLGGVGDTQYF; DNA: TGTGCCAGCAGTTTAGGCGGTGTGGGGGATACGCAGTATTTT
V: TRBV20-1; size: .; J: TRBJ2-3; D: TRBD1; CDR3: CSARGQGTDTQYF; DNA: TGCAGTGCTAGAGGACAGGGGACAGATACGCAGTATTTT
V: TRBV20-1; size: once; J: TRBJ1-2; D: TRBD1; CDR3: CSARATGTAFNYGYTF; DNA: TGCAGTGCTAGAGCTACCGGGACAGCTTTCAACTATGGCTACACCTTC
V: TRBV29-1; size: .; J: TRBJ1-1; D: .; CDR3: CSVPGKTGTEAFF; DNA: TGCAGCGTACCCGGGAAAACGGGGACTGAAGCTTTCTTT
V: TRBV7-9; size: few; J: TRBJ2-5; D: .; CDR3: CASSLLLGGEETQYF; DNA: TGTGCCAGCAGCTTACTTCTTGGCGGGGAAGAGACCCAGTACTTC
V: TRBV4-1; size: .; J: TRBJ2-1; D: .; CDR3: CASSQELTGVSYNEQFF; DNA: TGCGCCAGCAGCCAAGAGTTGACGGGCGTCTCCTACAATGAGCAGTTCTTC
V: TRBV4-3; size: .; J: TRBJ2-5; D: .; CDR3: CASSQYLRETQYF; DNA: TGCGCCAGCAGCCAATACCTCAGGGAGACCCAGTACTTC
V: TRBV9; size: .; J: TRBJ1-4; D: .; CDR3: CASSVGHQQEKLFF; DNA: TGTGCCAGCAGCGTAGGACACCAACAAGAAAAACTGTTTTTT
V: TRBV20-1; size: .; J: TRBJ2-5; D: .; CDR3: CSANRDQDTQYF; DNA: TGCAGTGCTAACCGGGACCAAGACACCCAGTACTTC
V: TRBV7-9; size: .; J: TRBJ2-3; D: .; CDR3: CASSVDPGQLTDTQYF; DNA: TGTGCCAGCAGCGTAGACCCCGGACAGCTTACAGATACGCAGTATTTT
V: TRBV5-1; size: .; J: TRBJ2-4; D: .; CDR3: CASSPDGSWDIQYF; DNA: TGCGCCAGCAGCCCCGACGGTTCATGGGACATTCAGTACTTC
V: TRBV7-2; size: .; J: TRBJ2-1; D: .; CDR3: CASSLGYGRSEQFF; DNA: TGTGCCAGCAGCTTAGGTTATGGCAGGTCTGAGCAGTTCTTC
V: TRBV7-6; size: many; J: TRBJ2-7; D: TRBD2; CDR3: CASSLDFERGNSHQYEQYF; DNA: TGTGCCAGCAGCTTAGATTTTGAGCGGGGAAACTCGCATCAATACGAGCAGTACTTC
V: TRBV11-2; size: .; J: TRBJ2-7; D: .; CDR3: CASSSLSGTGTYEQYF; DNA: TGTGCCAGCAGCTCTCTCTCGGGGACGGGAACCTACGAGCAGTACTTC
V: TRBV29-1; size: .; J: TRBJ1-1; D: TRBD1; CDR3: CSVPQGANTEAFF; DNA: TGCAGCGTCCCACAGGGGGCGAACACTGAAGCTTTCTTT
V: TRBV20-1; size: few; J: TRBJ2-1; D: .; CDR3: CSTLVGGLVNEQFF; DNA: TGCAGTACCTTGGTGGGGGGGCTGGTCAATGAGCAGTTCTTC
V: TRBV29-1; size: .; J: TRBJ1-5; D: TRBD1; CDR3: CSASRDSSQPQHF; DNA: TGCAGCGCTTCCCGGGACAGCAGTCAGCCCCAGCATTTT
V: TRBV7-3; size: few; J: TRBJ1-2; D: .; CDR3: CASSLNPDSLGYTF; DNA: TGTGCCAGCAGCTTAAATCCGGATTCACTTGGCTACACCTTC
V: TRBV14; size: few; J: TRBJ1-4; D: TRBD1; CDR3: CASSPRTGREKLFF; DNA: TGTGCCAGCAGCCCACGGACAGGCCGGGAAAAACTGTTTTTT
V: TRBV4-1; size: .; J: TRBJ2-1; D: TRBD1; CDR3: CASSQVSPGQGYNEQFF; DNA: TGCGCCAGCAGCCAGGTATCTCCGGGACAGGGTTACAATGAGCAGTTCTTC
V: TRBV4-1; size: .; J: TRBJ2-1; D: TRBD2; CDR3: CASSQGTSGGAEQFF; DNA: TGCGCCAGCAGCCAGGGGACTAGCGGGGGGGCTGAGCAGTTCTTC
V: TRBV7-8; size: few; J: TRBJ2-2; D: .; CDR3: CASWAGELFF; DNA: TGTGCCAGCTGGGCCGGGGAGCTGTTTTTT
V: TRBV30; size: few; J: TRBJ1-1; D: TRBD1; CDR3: CAWKGQGNTETFF; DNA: TGTGCCTGGAAGGGACAGGGGAACACTGAAACTTTCTTT
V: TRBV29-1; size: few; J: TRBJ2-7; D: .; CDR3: CSVGRGSYEQYF; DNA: TGCAGCGTTGGAAGGGGATCCTACGAGCAGTACTTC
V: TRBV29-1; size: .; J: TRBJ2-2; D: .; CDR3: CSVRSDTGELFF; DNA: TGCAGCGTTCGTAGTGACACCGGGGAGCTGTTTTTT
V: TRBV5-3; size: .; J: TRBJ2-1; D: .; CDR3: CARSLNLVHEQFF; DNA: TGTGCCAGAAGCTTGAACCTAGTCCATGAGCAGTTCTTC
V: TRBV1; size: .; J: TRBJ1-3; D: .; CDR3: CTSSRRGNTIYF; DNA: TGCACCAGCAGCCGGAGAGGCAACACCATATATTTT
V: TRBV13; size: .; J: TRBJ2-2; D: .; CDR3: CASSLNRWGNTGELFF; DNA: TGTGCCAGCAGCTTAAACCGTTGGGGGAACACCGGGGAGCTGTTTTTT
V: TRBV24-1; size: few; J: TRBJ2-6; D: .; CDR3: CATSDSRPPGANVLTF; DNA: TGTGCCACCAGTGATTCCCGCCCCCCTGGGGCCAACGTCCTGACTTTC